The present T cell receptor beta chain was sequenced within a study of blood T cell repertoires in COVID-19. The data were produced by immunoSEQ multiplex PCR, yet TCRdb's version contains in-frame clones alone and is incomplete. The profile shows 190,000 or so clones, roughly 84% of them singletons. Germline V lookup: CDR1 SEHNR, CDR2 FQNEAQ (reference sequence). Trimming pared 6 bases from V and 0 bases from J, leaving 18 bases between. The CDR3 loop spans 17 amino acids. This TCR was recovered from a middle-aged man who had recovered from COVID-19. The chain recombines TRBV7-9 with TRBJ1-3; D gene unclear. Sequencing used PBMCs or T cells enriched from blood (not recorded which). The CDR3 loop reads CASSLSLDSSSGNTIYF. The CDR3 bases are TGTGCCAGCAGTCTCTCGCTCGACTCGAGCTCTGGAAACACCATATATTTT.